The sequence of this T cell receptor beta chain was determined in a study of blood T cells in healthy people across ages. Germline V gene sequence: CDR1 MDHEN, CDR2 SYDVKM. V was trimmed by 6 bases and J by 5 bases, leaving 10 bases between them. The CDR3 contains 13 residues. With a J-beta primer mix and a sample-barcoded 5' primer, a second PCR ran roughly 7 to 11 cycles. Carrying 12 random nucleotides, a template-switch adaptor labeled each individual cDNA molecule. Paired-end reads containing CDR3 totaled no fewer than 3 million for each sample. Using its own MiXCR run on the 5' RACE reads, TCRdb lists one record per CDR3 protein. The sample holds 760,000 or so distinct CDR3 sequences, around 25% seen once. Each donor was a healthy Caucasian individual from Russia, aged 6 to 90. The sample was also linked to a second study, of T cells of mothers and their children. That source reports: Detection yielded no persistent microchimeric T cell clones.

This receptor was taken from a boy between 5 and 17 years old in good health. Sequenced: blood. The rearrangement uses TRBV28 and TRBJ2-2, with D perhaps TRBD1 (6 bases). CDR3 nucleotides: TGTGCCAGCAGGATTACAGGGACCGGGGAGCTGTTTTTT. As protein: CASRITGTGELFF.